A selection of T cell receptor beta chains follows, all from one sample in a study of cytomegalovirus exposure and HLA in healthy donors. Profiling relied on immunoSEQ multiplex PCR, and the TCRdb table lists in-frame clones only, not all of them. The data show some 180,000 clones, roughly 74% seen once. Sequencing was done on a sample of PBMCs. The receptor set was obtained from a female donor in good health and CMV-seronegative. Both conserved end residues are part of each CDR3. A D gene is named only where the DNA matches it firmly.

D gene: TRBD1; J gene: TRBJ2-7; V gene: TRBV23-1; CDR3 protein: CASSQTPPPQGERAYEQYF
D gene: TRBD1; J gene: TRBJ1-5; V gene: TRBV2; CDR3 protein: CAIGQGGRPQHF
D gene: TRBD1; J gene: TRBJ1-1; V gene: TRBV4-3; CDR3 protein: CASSRRTGDDTEAFF
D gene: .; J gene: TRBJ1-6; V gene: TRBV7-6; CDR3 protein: CASSSGGNHSPLHF
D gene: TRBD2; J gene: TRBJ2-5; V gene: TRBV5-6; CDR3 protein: CASSLALAGGPRKTQYF
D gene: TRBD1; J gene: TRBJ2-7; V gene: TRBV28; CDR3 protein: CASSSYRGDYEQYF
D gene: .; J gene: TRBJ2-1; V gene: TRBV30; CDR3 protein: CAWSVEGGNEQFF
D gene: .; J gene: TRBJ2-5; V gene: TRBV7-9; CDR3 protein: CASSSRAGEETQYF
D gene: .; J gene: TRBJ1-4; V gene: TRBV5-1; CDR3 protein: CASSLAGSSANEKLFF
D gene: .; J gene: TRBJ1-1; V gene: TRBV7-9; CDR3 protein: CSSSGGGPEAFF
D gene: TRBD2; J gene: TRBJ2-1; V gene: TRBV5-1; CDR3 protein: CASSKEGGSGRGGQFF
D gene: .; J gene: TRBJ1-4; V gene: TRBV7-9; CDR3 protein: CASSLAATNEKLFF
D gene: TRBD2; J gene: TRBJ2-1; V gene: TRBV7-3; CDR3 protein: CASALASGSWNEQFF
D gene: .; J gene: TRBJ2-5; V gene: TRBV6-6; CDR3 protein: CASSSRALQETQYF
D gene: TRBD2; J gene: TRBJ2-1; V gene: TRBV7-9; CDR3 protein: CASRGREGRYNEQFF
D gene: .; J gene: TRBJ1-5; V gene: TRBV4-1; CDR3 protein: CASSQEGQGGNQPQHF
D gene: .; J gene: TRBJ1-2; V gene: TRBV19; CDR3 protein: CATTGIRGYTF
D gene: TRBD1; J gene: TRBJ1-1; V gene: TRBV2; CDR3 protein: CASTGQGALNTEAFF
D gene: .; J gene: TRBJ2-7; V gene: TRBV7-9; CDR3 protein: CASSSGTPILAKSYEQYF
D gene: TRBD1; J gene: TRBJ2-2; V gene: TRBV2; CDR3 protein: CASSEFKGATLTGELFF
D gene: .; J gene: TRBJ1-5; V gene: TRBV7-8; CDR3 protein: CASSLVSRDNQPQHF
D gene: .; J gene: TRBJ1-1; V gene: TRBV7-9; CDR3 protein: CASSLVSGETEAFF
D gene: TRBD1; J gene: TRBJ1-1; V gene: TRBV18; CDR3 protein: CASSPGTVSNTEAFF
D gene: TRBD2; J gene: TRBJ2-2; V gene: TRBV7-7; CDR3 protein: CASSPGGTGELFF
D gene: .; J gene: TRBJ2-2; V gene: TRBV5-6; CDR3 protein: CASSLELGELFF
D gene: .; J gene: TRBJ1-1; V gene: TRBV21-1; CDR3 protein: CASSKDSPGQPFEAFF
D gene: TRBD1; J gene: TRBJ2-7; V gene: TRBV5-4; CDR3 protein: CASRGQGEDEQYF
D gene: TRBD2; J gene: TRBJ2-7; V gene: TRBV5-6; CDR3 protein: CASSRYSGGAYEQYF
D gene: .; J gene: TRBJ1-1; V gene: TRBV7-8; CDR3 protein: CASSLATGAGATEAFF
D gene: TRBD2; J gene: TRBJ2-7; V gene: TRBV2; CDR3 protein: CASIIGREPSYEQYF
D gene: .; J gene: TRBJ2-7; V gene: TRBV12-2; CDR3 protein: CASRLDRQAYEQYF
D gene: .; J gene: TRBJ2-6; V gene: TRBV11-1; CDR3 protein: CASSLTPGGANVLTF
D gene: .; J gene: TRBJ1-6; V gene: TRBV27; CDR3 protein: CASSPPGGRINSPLHF
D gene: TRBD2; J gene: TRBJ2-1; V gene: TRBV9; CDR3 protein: CASSPTGTSSYNEQFF
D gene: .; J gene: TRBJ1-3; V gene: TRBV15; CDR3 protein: CATSRGRGSSGNTIYF
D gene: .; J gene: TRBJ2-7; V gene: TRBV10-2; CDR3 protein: CASTFSEGGYEQYF
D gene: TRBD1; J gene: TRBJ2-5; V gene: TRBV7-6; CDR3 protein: CASSLARQGNGETQYF
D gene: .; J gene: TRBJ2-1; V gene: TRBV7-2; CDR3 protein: CASSFSKRRQFF
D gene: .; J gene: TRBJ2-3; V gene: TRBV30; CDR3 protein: CALDLGTTTDTQYF